A selection of T cell receptor beta chains follows, all from one sample in a study of shared clonotypes between healthy human individuals. TCRdb's copy holds only in-frame clones and misses some; the assay was immunoSEQ multiplex PCR. The sample has about 1 million clones, about 77% seen once. The sequenced material came from memory CD4+ T cells sorted from blood. Receptors originate from a young man in good health. CDR3s include the opening cysteine and the closing phenylalanine or tryptophan. The D gene is left open where the match is weak. Size values are once, few and many counts, or a class for expanded clones, and some rows have none.

.	.	TRBV14	TRBJ2-1	TGTGCCAGCAGCCAAGATGGAGGGAGCTCCTACAATGAGCAGTTCTTC	CASSQDGGSSYNEQFF
.	.	TRBV9	TRBJ2-2	TGTGCCAGCAGCATCCGGGACACCGCGAACACCGGGGAGCTGTTTTTT	CASSIRDTANTGELFF
TRBD1	.	TRBV7-2	TRBJ1-1	TGTGCCAGCAGCTGGGGACAGGGTACTGAAGCTTTCTTT	CASSWGQGTEAFF
TRBD1	.	TRBV19	TRBJ1-6	TGTGCCAGTAGAACCGGACAGGGGAATTCACCCCTCCACTTT	CASRTGQGNSPLHF
.	many	TRBV6-6	TRBJ1-5	TGTGCCAGCAGTCCAACAGGGTCTGGCAATCAGCCCCAGCATTTT	CASSPTGSGNQPQHF
.	.	TRBV10-3	TRBJ1-3	TGTGCCATCAGGGAATCGGGCCCTGGAAACACCATATATTTT	CAIRESGPGNTIYF
.	many	TRBV9	TRBJ2-1	TGTGCCAGCAGCGCACAGGGCAGCTACTACAATGAGCAGTTCTTC	CASSAQGSYYNEQFF
TRBD2	.	TRBV27	TRBJ2-5	TGTGCCAGCAGTTTAACCGGCGGACTAGCCCGGCAAGAGACCCAGTACTTC	CASSLTGGLARQETQYF
TRBD1	few	TRBV5-1	TRBJ1-2	TGCGCCAGCAGCTTCGGACAGGTTGATGGCTACACCTTC	CASSFGQVDGYTF
.	.	TRBV2	TRBJ2-3	TGTGCCAGCAGTGAAGGACTAGGCCAAGATACGCAGTATTTT	CASSEGLGQDTQYF
.	.	TRBV5-6	TRBJ1-1	TGTGCCAGCAGCTTGCCTAGTCTCACTGAAGCTTTCTTT	CASSLPSLTEAFF
TRBD1	.	TRBV5-1	TRBJ2-1	TGCGCCAGCAGCTCTACAGGGGACCCCTACAATGAGCAGTTCTTC	CASSSTGDPYNEQFF
TRBD2	once	TRBV29-1	TRBJ2-3	TGCAGCGGGGCCGGGGTTGCGGGGGAGAGGGCAGATACGCAGTATTTT	CSGAGVAGERADTQYF
TRBD1	.	TRBV7-2	TRBJ1-2	TGTGCCAGCAGCTTCCCACAGGGGGGTAACTATGGCTACACCTTC	CASSFPQGGNYGYTF
.	.	TRBV5-1	TRBJ2-6	TGCGCCAGCACTCCTCTTGGGGCCAACGTCCTGACTTTC	CASTPLGANVLTF
.	.	TRBV29-1	TRBJ2-7	TGCAGCGTTGCCGAACAAGCGGTGGAATCCTACGAGCAGTACTTC	CSVAEQAVESYEQYF
.	.	TRBV28	TRBJ1-5	TGTGCCAGCAGTTTAAAGGCCAGGGGCCGCAATCAGCCCCAGCATTTT	CASSLKARGRNQPQHF
.	.	TRBV5-4	TRBJ1-3	TGTGCCAGCAGCACAGAATGGGGCTCTGGAAACACCATATATTTT	CASSTEWGSGNTIYF
TRBD1	few	TRBV5-4	TRBJ2-3	TGTGCCAGCTCCCCCTCCAGCTTCAGTTCAGACTGGACAGGGACTGGGACGCAGTATTTT	CASSPSSFSSDWTGTGTQYF
.	.	TRBV5-1	TRBJ2-7	TGCGCCAGCAGCTTGTCTGGTTACGAGCAGTACTTC	CASSLSGYEQYF
.	.	TRBV30	TRBJ1-2	TGTGCCTGGAGGACAGGATGGGGAAACTATGGCTACACCTTC	CAWRTGWGNYGYTF
.	few	TRBV29-1	TRBJ1-2	TGCAGCGTCACCGGGACGGACTATGGCTACACCTTC	CSVTGTDYGYTF
.	many	TRBV2	TRBJ1-1	TGTGCCAGCAACGGCCTAAACCTCGGGTACACTGAAGCTTTCTTT	CASNGLNLGYTEAFF
.	once	TRBV28	TRBJ2-3	TGTGCCAGCAGCCCCCTGTTTACAGATACGCAGTATTTT	CASSPLFTDTQYF
.	few	TRBV14	TRBJ2-7	TGTGCCAGCAGCCCGACAGGCTCCTACGAGCAGTACTTC	CASSPTGSYEQYF
.	.	TRBV6-4	TRBJ2-2	TGTGCCAGCAGTCCTGGGGTACTGAACACCGGGGAGCTGTTTTTT	CASSPGVLNTGELFF